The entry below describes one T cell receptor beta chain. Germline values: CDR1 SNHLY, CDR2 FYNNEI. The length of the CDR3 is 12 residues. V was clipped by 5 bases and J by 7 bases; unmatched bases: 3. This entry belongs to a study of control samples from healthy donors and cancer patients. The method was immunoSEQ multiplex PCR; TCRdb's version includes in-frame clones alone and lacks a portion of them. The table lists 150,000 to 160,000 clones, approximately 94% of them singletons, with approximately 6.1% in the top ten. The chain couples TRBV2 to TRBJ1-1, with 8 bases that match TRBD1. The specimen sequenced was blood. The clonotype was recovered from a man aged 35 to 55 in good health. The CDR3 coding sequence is TGTGCCAGCAGTCCCGGGACAGGTGAAGCTTTCTTT. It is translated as CASSPGTGEAFF.